This paragraph covers one T cell receptor beta chain sequence. The antigen is not known. Time point of the sample: after dendritic cell vaccination, including at tumor progression/relapse. The sample comes from a study of glioma-infiltrating T cells after dendritic cell vaccination. Study-level information: Glioblastoma patients came from Phase I and II dendritic cell vaccination trials. The vaccine used monocyte-derived dendritic cells pulsed overnight with autologous tumor lysate.

The CDR3 is 12 amino acids. Germline V CDR1 and CDR2: SGHAT, FQNNGV. V lost 2 bases and J 12 bases, leaving 11 bases between the germline ends. Whole-study findings and limits: Higher pretreatment TIL content predicted longer progression-free time and survival.

The primer mix had 60 V beta and 13 J beta primers. Repertoires were generated with immunoSEQ multiplex PCR, while TCRdb's copy carries only in-frame clones and drops some. The sample contains 75,000 to 85,000 clones, about nine tenths of which appear only once. The rearrangement uses TRBV11-2 and TRBJ2-1; TRBD2 might be the D (6 bases). This TCR was sampled from a human donor with glioblastoma. Sample: blood, taken after dendritic cell vaccination. The CDR3: CASSLWEERQFF. Written as DNA, the CDR3 is TGTGCCAGCAGCTTATGGGAGGAGAGGCAGTTCTTC.